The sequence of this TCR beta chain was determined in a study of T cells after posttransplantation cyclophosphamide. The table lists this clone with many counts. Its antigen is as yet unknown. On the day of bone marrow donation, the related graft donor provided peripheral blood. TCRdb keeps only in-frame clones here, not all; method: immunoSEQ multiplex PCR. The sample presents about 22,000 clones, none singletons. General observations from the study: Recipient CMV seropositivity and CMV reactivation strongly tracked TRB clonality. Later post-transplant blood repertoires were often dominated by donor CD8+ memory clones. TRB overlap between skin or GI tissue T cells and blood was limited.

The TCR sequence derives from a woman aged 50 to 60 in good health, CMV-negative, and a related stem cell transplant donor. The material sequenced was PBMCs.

CDR3 nucleotide sequence: TGTGCCAGTAGTGCCCTTACCACAGGAGATATTCCGCCCCTCCACTTT. Translating it yields CASSALTTGDIPPLHF. The chain carries TRBV19 and TRBJ1-6, with D tentatively TRBD1 (5 bases). This CDR3 is 16 amino acids long. Trimming removed 5 bases from V and 13 bases from J, with 24 bases in between. In germline, CDR1 is LNHDA, CDR2 SQIVND (reference sequence).